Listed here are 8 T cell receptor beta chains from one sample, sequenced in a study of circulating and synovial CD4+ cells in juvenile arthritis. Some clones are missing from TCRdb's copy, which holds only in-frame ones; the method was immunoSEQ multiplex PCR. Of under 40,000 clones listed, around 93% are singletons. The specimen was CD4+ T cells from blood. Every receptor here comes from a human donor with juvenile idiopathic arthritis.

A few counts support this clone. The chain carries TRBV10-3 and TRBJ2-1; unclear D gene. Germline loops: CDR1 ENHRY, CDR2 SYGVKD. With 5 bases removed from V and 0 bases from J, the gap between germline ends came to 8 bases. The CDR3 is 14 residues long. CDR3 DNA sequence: TGTGCCATCAGTATAACGGGCTCCTACAATGAGCAGTTCTTC. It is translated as CAISITGSYNEQFF.

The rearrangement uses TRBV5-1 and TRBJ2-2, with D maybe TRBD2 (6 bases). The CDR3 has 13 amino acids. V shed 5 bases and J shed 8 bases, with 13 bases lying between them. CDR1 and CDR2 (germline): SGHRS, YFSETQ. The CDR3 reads CASSRSGAGELFF. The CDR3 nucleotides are TGCGCCAGCAGTCGGTCGGGAGCGGGGGAGCTGTTTTTT.

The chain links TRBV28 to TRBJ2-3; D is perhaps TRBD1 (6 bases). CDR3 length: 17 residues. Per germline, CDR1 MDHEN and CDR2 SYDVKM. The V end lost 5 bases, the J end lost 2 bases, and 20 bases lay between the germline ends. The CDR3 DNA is TGTGCCAGCAGTGGACCTCAGGGGAGCGGATTCACAGATACGCAGTATTTT. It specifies CASSGPQGSGFTDTQYF.

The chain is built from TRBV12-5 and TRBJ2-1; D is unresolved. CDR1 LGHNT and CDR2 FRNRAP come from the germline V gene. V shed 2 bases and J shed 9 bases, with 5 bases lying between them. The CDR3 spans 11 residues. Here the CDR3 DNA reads TGTGCTAGTGGTTTGACCGGTGAGCAGTTCTTC. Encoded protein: CASGLTGEQFF.

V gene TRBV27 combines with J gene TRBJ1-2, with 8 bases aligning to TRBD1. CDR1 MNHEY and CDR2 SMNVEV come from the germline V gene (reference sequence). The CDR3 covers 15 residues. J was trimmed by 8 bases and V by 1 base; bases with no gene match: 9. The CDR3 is CASSLLETGEGGYTF. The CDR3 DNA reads TGTGCCAGCAGTTTATTGGAGACAGGGGAAGGCGGCTACACCTTC.

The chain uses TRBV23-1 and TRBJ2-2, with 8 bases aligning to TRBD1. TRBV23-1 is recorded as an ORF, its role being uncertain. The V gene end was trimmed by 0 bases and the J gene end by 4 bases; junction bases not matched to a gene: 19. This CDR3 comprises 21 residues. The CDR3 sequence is CASSQSRERYPGQGGTGELFF. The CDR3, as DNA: TGCGCCAGCAGTCAATCGAGGGAGAGGTACCCTGGACAGGGAGGCACCGGGGAGCTGTTTTTT.

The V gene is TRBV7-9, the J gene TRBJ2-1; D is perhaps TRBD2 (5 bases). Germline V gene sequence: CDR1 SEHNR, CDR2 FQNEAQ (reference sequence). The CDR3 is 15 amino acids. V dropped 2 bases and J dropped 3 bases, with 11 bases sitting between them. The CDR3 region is CASSLIGIGYNEQFF. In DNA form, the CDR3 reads TGTGCCAGCAGCTTAATCGGGATAGGCTACAATGAGCAGTTCTTC. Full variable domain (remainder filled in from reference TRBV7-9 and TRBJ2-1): DTGVSQNPRHKITKRGQNVTFRCDPISEHNRLYWYRQTLGQGPEFLTYFQNEAQLEKSRLLSDRFSAERPKGSFSTLEIQRTEQGDSAMYLCASSLIGIGYNEQFFGPGTRLTVL.

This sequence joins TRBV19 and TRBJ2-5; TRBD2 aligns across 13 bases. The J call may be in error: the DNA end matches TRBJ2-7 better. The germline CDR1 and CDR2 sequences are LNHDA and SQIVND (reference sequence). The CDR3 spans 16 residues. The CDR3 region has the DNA TGTGCCAGTAGTATCACAGGGACTAGCGGGACCTACGAGCAGTACTTC. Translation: CASSITGTSGTYEQYF.